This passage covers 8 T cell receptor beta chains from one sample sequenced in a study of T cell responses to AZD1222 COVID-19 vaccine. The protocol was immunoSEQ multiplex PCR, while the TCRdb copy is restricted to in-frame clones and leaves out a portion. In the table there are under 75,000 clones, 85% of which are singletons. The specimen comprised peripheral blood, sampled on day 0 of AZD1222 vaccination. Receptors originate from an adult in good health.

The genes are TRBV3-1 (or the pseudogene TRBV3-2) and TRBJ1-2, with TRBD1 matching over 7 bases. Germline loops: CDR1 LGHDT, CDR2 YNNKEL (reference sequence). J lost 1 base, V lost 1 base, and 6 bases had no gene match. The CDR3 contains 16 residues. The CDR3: CASSQGSGTVNYGYTF. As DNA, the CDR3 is TGTGCCAGCAGCCAAGGGTCCGGGACAGTTAACTATGGCTACACCTTC.

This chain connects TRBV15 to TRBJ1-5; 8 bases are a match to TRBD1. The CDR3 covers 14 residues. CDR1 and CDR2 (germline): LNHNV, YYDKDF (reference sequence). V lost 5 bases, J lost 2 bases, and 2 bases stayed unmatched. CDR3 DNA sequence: TGTGCCACCAGCCTGGACAGGGGCAATCAGCCCCAGCATTTT. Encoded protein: CATSLDRGNQPQHF.

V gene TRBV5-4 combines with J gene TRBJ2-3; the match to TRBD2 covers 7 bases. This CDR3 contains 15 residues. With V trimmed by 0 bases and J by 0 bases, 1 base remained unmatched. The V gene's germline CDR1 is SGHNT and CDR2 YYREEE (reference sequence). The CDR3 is CASSLARGSTDTQYF. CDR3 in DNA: TGTGCCAGCAGCTTGGCGCGGGGGAGCACAGATACGCAGTATTTT.

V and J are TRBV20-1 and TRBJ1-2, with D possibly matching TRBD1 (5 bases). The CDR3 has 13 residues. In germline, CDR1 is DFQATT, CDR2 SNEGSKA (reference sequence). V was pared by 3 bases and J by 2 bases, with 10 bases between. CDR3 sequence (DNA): TGCAGTGCTAGTAGGGACGGAAACTATGGCTACACCTTC. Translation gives CSASRDGNYGYTF.

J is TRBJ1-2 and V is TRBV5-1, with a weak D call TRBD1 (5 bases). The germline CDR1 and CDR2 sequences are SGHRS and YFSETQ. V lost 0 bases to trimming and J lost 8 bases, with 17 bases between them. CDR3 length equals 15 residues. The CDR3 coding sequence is TGCGCCAGCAGCTTGGACCTCCGGGACTCAAGAGGCTACACCTTC. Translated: CASSLDLRDSRGYTF.

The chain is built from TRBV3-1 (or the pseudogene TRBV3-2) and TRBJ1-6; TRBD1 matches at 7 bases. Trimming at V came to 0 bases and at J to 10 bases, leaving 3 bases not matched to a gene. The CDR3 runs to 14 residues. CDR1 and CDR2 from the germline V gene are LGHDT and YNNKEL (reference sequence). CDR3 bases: TGTGCCAGCAGCCAAGAGGGAGGGGGCTCACCCCTCCACTTT. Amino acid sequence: CASSQEGGGSPLHF.

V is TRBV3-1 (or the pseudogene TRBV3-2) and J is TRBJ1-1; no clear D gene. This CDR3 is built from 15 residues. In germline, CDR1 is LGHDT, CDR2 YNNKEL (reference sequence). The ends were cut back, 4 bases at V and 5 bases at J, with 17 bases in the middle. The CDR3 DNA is TGTGCCAGCAGCCCCCTGGTCCCGCCGGGGACTGAAGCTTTCTTT. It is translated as CASSPLVPPGTEAFF.

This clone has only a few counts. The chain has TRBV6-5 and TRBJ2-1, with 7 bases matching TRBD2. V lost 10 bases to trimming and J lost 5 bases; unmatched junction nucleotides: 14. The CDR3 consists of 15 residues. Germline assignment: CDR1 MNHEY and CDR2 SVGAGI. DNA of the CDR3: TGTGCCACCCAGAGGGAGGGAGGAGTTAACAATGAGCAGTTCTTC. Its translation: CATQREGGVNNEQFF.